The present T cell receptor (beta chain) was sequenced within a study of T cell repertoires in cytomegalovirus infection. Study context: It was recently identified HLA-C-restricted and well-studied HLA-B-restricted CMV epitopes that the study used. A matching HLA type, together with CMV infection, was signaled by public TCR beta signatures.

TCRdb reprocessed the reads via MiXCR and lists one record per CDR3 protein. The sample yields 200,000 to 250,000 distinct CDR3 sequences, around 40% seen once. Germline assignment: CDR1 SEHNR and CDR2 FQNEAQ (reference sequence). V lost 3 bases to trimming and J lost 3 bases, with 5 bases between them. This CDR3 contains 13 residues. Broader study findings: Summed frequency of shared TCR beta families picked out CMV carriers who also had the relevant HLA. CMV-specific TCR beta clonotypes restricted by HLA-C dominated the ex vivo response.

This clonotype has only a few counts. Its antigen remains unknown. This rearrangement joins TRBV7-9 to TRBJ1-4; D remains unclear. The sequence came from a human donor in good health (CMV status not recorded). Some clones in this sample may be carry-over from other donors' samples. The sample here was CD8+ T cells from cultured PBMCs, taken from culture after CMV antigen stimulation. CDR3 nucleotide sequence: TGTGCCAGCAGCTTGGGGTCTAATGAAAAACTGTTTTTT. Protein product: CASSLGSNEKLFF.